This T cell receptor beta chain is drawn from a study of blood T cell repertoires in COVID-19. TCRdb's table, derived via immunoSEQ multiplex PCR, lists solely in-frame clones and lacks some. The sample has about 160,000 clones; roughly 85% are singletons. CDR1 and CDR2 from the germline V gene are MNHNY and SVGAGI (reference sequence). The V and J ends lost 6 bases and 2 bases respectively, with 10 bases between them. CDR3 size: 13 residues. Sequencing was done on a sample of peripheral blood. The chain employs TRBV6-6 and TRBJ1-2; maybe TRBD1 (6 bases). The clonotype was recovered from a human donor with acute or convalescent COVID-19. The donor label of this sample is uncertain. CDR3 amino acids: CASRGQYNYGYTF. For the CDR3, the DNA is TGTGCCAGCAGGGGACAATACAACTATGGCTACACCTTC.